The 24 T cell receptor beta chains presented below share a single source sample, sequenced in a study of neoadjuvant nivolumab and ipilimumab in lung cancer. Clones were read by immunoSEQ multiplex PCR, and TCRdb kept only the in-frame ones, dropping some. The sample has some 31,000 clones; approximately 92% are singletons. This sample comprised peripheral blood, obtained after neoadjuvant nivolumab, alone or with ipilimumab, at or shortly before surgery. Source of these receptors: an adult with non-small cell lung cancer.

The table lists this clone with a few counts. This chain uses TRBV2 with TRBJ2-7; maybe TRBD1 (6 bases). Trimming took off 10 bases at V and 0 bases at J, with 19 bases between the two ends. There are 15 residues in the CDR3. Germline V gives CDR1 SNHLY, CDR2 FYNNEI. The CDR3 loop reads CAKTKTTGFSYEQYF. CDR3 coding DNA: TGTGCCAAGACGAAGACAACAGGGTTCTCCTACGAGCAGTACTTC. Looking up the rest from reference TRBV2 and TRBJ2-7 gives the full variable domain: EPEVTQTPSHQVTQMGQEVILRCVPISNHLYFYWYRQILGQKVEFLVSFYNNEISEKSEIFDDQFSVERPDGSNFTLKIRSTKLEDSAMYFCAKTKTTGFSYEQYFGPGTRLTVT.

This clone turned up a few times. The gene calls are TRBV5-5 and TRBJ1-5; TRBD1 might be the D (5 bases). Trimming stripped 0 bases from V and 4 bases from J, with 8 bases between. CDR3 length: 14 residues. Germline assignment: CDR1 SGHKS and CDR2 YYEKEE (reference sequence). Written as DNA, the CDR3 is TGTGCCAGCAGCTTGGCGACAGTTAATCAGCCCCAGCATTTT. Translating it yields CASSLATVNQPQHF.

J is TRBJ2-5 and V is TRBV29-1, with TRBD1 matching 7 bases. This CDR3 has 13 amino acids. CDR1 is SQVTM and CDR2 is ANQGSEA in the germline V gene. J was trimmed by 5 bases and V by 5 bases; bases with no gene match: 8. CDR3 region: CSVFRGLSETQYF. For the CDR3, the DNA is TGCAGCGTTTTCAGGGGGTTATCGGAGACCCAGTACTTC.

This clone was observed once. The chain combines TRBV19 with TRBJ1-1; tentative D call: TRBD1 (6 bases). Germline V gene lookup returns CDR1 LNHDA and CDR2 SQIVND (reference sequence). V lost 4 bases and J 5 bases, leaving 14 bases between the germline ends. The CDR3 length is 14 residues. The DNA for the CDR3 is TGTGCCAGTAGTACCAGGGGATTCAGTACTGAAGCTTTCTTT. This gives the protein CASSTRGFSTEAFF.

The rearrangement links TRBV11-2 to TRBJ2-7, with D possibly being TRBD2 (7 bases). Germline CDR1 SGHAT, CDR2 FQNNGV. Trimming took 3 bases from V and 5 from J, leaving 14 bases between them. The CDR3 covers 14 residues. CDR3 loop: CASSLGGGSDEQYF. Written as DNA, the CDR3 is TGTGCCAGCAGCTTGGGGGGCGGGAGTGACGAGCAGTACTTC.

The chain employs TRBV6-1 and TRBJ2-2; D unresolved. Germline CDR1 MNHNS, CDR2 SASEGT. The length of the CDR3 is 13 residues. V was cut by 6 bases and J by 2 bases, with 7 bases left in between. The CDR3: CASSPINTGELFF. DNA for the CDR3: TGTGCCAGCAGCCCTATAAACACCGGGGAGCTGTTTTTT.

This chain connects TRBV7-9 to TRBJ1-1, with a tentative D call TRBD1 (5 bases). Germline CDR1 and CDR2: SEHNR and FQNEAQ (reference sequence). V lost 5 bases, J lost 4 bases, and 17 bases lay in between. There are 15 residues in the CDR3. The CDR3 region is CASSRSQDTATEAFF. The CDR3 nucleotides read TGTGCCAGCAGCCGTTCACAGGATACAGCCACTGAAGCTTTCTTT.

The genes are TRBV7-6 and TRBJ2-1; 11 bases are a match to TRBD2. Trimming cost V 1 base and J 7 bases; bases outside gene matches: 6. Germline V CDR1 and CDR2: SGHVS, FNYEAQ. This CDR3 spans 16 amino acids. This CDR3 reads CASSLGGTSGRNEQFF. The CDR3 DNA reads TGTGCCAGCAGCTTAGGGGGGACTAGCGGACGTAATGAGCAGTTCTTC.

The rearrangement links TRBV11-2 to TRBJ2-1; D remains unclear. The germline CDR1 and CDR2 sequences are SGHAT and FQNNGV. Trimming stripped 10 bases from V and 4 bases from J, with 11 bases between. This CDR3 region has 12 residues. In DNA form, the CDR3 reads TGTGCCACCAAGACTCCTTACAATGAGCAGTTCTTC. Translating it yields CATKTPYNEQFF.

V gene TRBV9 combines with J gene TRBJ2-1; perhaps TRBD2 as D (5 bases). Germline V CDR1 and CDR2: SGDLS, YYNGEE. The V and J ends lost 0 bases and 4 bases respectively, with 14 bases between them. The CDR3 extends over 16 amino acids. The CDR3 protein is CASSVAVGSQYNEQFF. CDR3 sequence (DNA): TGTGCCAGCAGCGTAGCAGTTGGGAGTCAGTACAATGAGCAGTTCTTC.

This chain joins TRBV7-7 and TRBJ2-5; TRBD2 matches at 9 bases. V lost 3 bases, J lost 1 base, and 0 bases stayed unmatched. The CDR3 has 14 amino acids. From germline, CDR1 is SSHAT and CDR2 FNYEAQ (reference sequence). The CDR3 region is CASSLGLAQETQYF. The CDR3 region has the DNA TGTGCCAGCAGCTTGGGACTAGCCCAAGAGACCCAGTACTTC. Filled out from reference TRBV7-7 and TRBJ2-5, the complete variable domain reads GAGVSQSPRYKVTKRGQDVTLRCDPISSHATLYWYQQALGQGPEFLTYFNYEAQPDKSGLPSDRFSAERPEGSISTLTIQRTEQRDSAMYRCASSLGLAQETQYFGPGTRLLVL.

The J gene is TRBJ2-1, the V gene TRBV5-1; no firm D call. There are 16 residues in the CDR3. Germline V lookup: CDR1 SGHRS, CDR2 YFSETQ. Trimming stripped 0 bases from V and 0 bases from J, with 10 bases between. The DNA for the CDR3 is TGCGCCAGCAGCTTGGCCCCTGGCAGCTCCTACAATGAGCAGTTCTTC. Protein: CASSLAPGSSYNEQFF.

This chain joins TRBV5-6 and TRBJ2-3; no definite D call. The length of the CDR3 is 13 residues. V was pared by 4 bases and J by 9 bases, with 15 bases between. Germline V lookup: CDR1 SGHDT, CDR2 YYEEEE. DNA for the CDR3: TGTGCCAGCAGCCCAGGCGGTATGGGGACGCAGTATTTT. This codes for CASSPGGMGTQYF.

CDR3 nucleotide sequence: TGTGCCAGCAGCCAAGTCCAGGGACTGGGTGAGCAGTTCTTC. Amino acids: CASSQVQGLGEQFF. The rearrangement links TRBV14 to TRBJ2-1; D perhaps matches TRBD2 (6 bases). The CDR3 is 14 amino acids. Between the trimmed V and J ends, which lost 1 base and 9 bases, there was a span of 13 bases. Per germline, CDR1 SGHDN and CDR2 FVKESK. Based on the CDR3 plus reference TRBV14 and TRBJ2-1, the full variable domain is EAGVTQFPSHSVIEKGQTVTLRCDPISGHDNLYWYRRVMGKEIKFLLHFVKESKQDESGMPNNRFLAERTGGTYSTLKVQPAELEDSGVYFCASSQVQGLGEQFFGPGTRLTVL.

This chain connects TRBV18 to TRBJ1-1; D gene uncertain. V gave up 6 bases and J gave up 0 bases, with 14 bases separating them. Germline V gene data show CDR1 as KGHSH and CDR2 as LQKENI. The CDR3 contains 15 residues. CDR3 protein: CASSPAGRLNTEAFF. The CDR3 DNA follows: TGTGCCAGCTCTCCGGCCGGCAGGTTGAACACTGAAGCTTTCTTT.

The chain carries TRBV5-1 and TRBJ2-3; D might be TRBD2 (6 bases). Germline-derived CDR1 and CDR2 are SGHRS and YFSETQ. Between the trimmed V and J ends, which lost 4 bases and 2 bases, there was a span of 14 bases. This CDR3 is 15 amino acids long. CDR3 sequence (DNA): TGCGCCAGCAGCCCGGGAGTACAGGACACAGATACGCAGTATTTT. Encoded protein: CASSPGVQDTDTQYF.

V gene TRBV7-9 combines with J gene TRBJ2-7; 8 nucleotides line up with TRBD1. The CDR3 has 16 residues. Germline trimming cut 5 bases from V and 4 bases from J; bases unmatched to any gene: 13. Germline V gene lookup returns CDR1 SEHNR and CDR2 FQNEAQ (reference sequence). CDR3 bases: TGTGCCAGCAGCCCATTGACCGGGACAGGATCTTACGAGCAGTACTTC. Translating gives CASSPLTGTGSYEQYF.

V is TRBV7-9 and J is TRBJ2-4; 9 bases line up with TRBD1. Germline CDR1 SEHNR, CDR2 FQNEAQ (reference sequence). The junction had 15 bases not matched to a gene; V was cut back by 5 bases and J by 1 base. The CDR3 is 19 amino acids. CDR3 in amino acids: CASSQRPGTGREAKNIQYF. Written as DNA, the CDR3 is TGTGCCAGCAGCCAACGTCCCGGGACAGGGCGAGAGGCCAAAAACATTCAGTACTTC.

The chain couples TRBV27 to TRBJ2-7, with no clear D. The CDR3 runs 13 residues. Germline assignment: CDR1 MNHEY and CDR2 SMNVEV (reference sequence). The ends were cut back, 2 bases at V and 2 bases at J, with 7 bases in the middle. CDR3 sequence (DNA): TGTGCCAGCAGTTTAAGGGTTCCCTACGAGCAGTACTTC. This codes for CASSLRVPYEQYF.

The chain uses TRBV10-3 and TRBJ1-2, with D perhaps matching TRBD1 (5 bases). V dropped 10 bases and J dropped 3 bases, with 15 bases sitting between them. CDR1 is ENHRY, CDR2 SYGVKD, per germline. The CDR3 totals 13 residues. CDR3 nucleotide sequence: TGTGCCACAGAACAGGCCTTGGACTATGGCTACACCTTC. Translated: CATEQALDYGYTF.

This sequence joins TRBV9 and TRBJ1-1, with D perhaps matching TRBD1 (5 bases). This CDR3 is built from 13 residues. The germline V gene has CDR1 SGDLS and CDR2 YYNGEE. Trimming removed 0 bases at V and 8 bases at J, with 11 bases between. The DNA for the CDR3 is TGTGCCAGCAGCGTAGAGGGCTGGACAGAAGCTTTCTTT. It encodes CASSVEGWTEAFF.

The V gene is TRBV6-1, the J gene TRBJ1-5, with a possible D match to TRBD1 (5 bases). The germline V and J ends were trimmed by 7 bases and 0 bases, with 10 bases remaining between them. CDR1 is MNHNS and CDR2 is SASEGT in the germline V gene. The CDR3 is made up of 14 amino acids. The CDR3 sequence: CASKRGTSNQPQHF. The CDR3 DNA reads as TGTGCCAGCAAGCGAGGGACTAGCAATCAGCCCCAGCATTTT.

Written as DNA, the CDR3 is TGCGCCAGCAGCTTGGAAGGCGCCTTCGGGACCCAGTACTTC. It specifies CASSLEGAFGTQYF. This chain connects TRBV5-1 to TRBJ2-5; D gene ambiguous. This CDR3 has 14 amino acids. V was cut by 0 bases and J by 7 bases, with 13 bases left in between. CDR1 is SGHRS, CDR2 YFSETQ, per germline.

The chain carries TRBV6-4 and TRBJ2-2, with 7 bases fitting TRBD2. There are 19 residues in the CDR3. Per the germline V gene, CDR1 is MRHNA and CDR2 is SNTAGT. Trimming removed 8 bases from V and 0 bases from J; junction bases left unmatched: 18. The CDR3 region has the DNA TGTGCCAGCCCTAAATCGGGACTACATATCCTCCCGAACACCGGGGAGCTGTTTTTT. It yields the protein CASPKSGLHILPNTGELFF.